This is a list of T cell receptor beta chains from one sample in a study of blood T cell dynamics during melanoma immunotherapy. TCRdb keeps only in-frame clones here, not all; method: immunoSEQ multiplex PCR. The table shows 9,900 or so clones, with less than 90% occurring only once. The starting material was blood, obtained from a patient treated with checkpoint blockade. Source of these receptors: a human donor with melanoma. The CDR3 runs from the conserved cysteine through the conserved F or W. D genes are given only for firm matches. Only some rows state a clone size, as once, few, many or a class for expanded clones.

clone size | J gene | V gene | D gene | CDR3 DNA | CDR3 protein
NA | TRBJ2-2 | TRBV28 | NA | TGTGCCAGCATGAGGAACACCGGGGAGCTGTTTTTT | CASMRNTGELFF
NA | TRBJ2-1 | TRBV7-9 | NA | TGTGCCAGCAGCTTAAGAGCCCTAAGCTCCTACAATGAGCAGTTCTTC | CASSLRALSSYNEQFF
NA | TRBJ2-5 | TRBV5-1 | TRBD2 | TGCGCCAGCAGCCCGGGGACTAGCGGGAGAGAGACCCAGTACTTC | CASSPGTSGRETQYF
NA | TRBJ1-3 | TRBV7-9 | TRBD1 | TGTGCCAGCAGCGCACAGGGGAGCCAGGGAAACACCATATATTTT | CASSAQGSQGNTIYF
NA | TRBJ2-5 | TRBV10-2 | NA | TGCGCCAGCAGTGAGTCGGCGGGGGAGACCCAGTACTTC | CASSESAGETQYF
NA | TRBJ2-1 | TRBV13 | TRBD2 | TGTGCCAGCAGCTTAGGCTTGAGGGCGGGAGAAACCTACAATGAGCAGTTCTTC | CASSLGLRAGETYNEQFF
NA | TRBJ2-7 | TRBV7-2 | NA | TGTGCCAGCAGCTTAGCGACATTCGAGCAGTACTTC | CASSLATFEQYF
NA | TRBJ2-5 | TRBV9 | NA | TGTGCCAGCACCCCCTTTGGGCGCAAGGGGGAGACCCAGTACTTC | CASTPFGRKGETQYF
NA | TRBJ2-2 | TRBV19 | NA | TGTGCCACTAGACAGAGGCCGAACACCGGGGAGCTGTTTTTT | CATRQRPNTGELFF
once | TRBJ1-2 | TRBV5-4 | NA | TGTGCCAGCAGCTTGTTCTCTGACCCGGGATATGGCTACACCTTC | CASSLFSDPGYGYTF
few | TRBJ1-6 | TRBV5-4 | NA | TGTGCCAGCAGCACGGACAGTAATTCACCCCTCCACTTT | CASSTDSNSPLHF
NA | TRBJ2-1 | TRBV30 | NA | TGTGCCTGGAGTGTATTCCCCCTGGGCTCCTACAATGAGCAGTTCTTC | CAWSVFPLGSYNEQFF
NA | TRBJ1-6 | TRBV5-4 | TRBD1 | TGTGCCAGCAGCACAGGGACAGGGGAGGATTCACCCCTCCACTTT | CASSTGTGEDSPLHF
NA | TRBJ2-2 | TRBV7-7 | NA | TGTGCCAGCAGCTTTGGGGGGGCGTCAGGGGAGCTGTTTTTT | CASSFGGASGELFF
NA | TRBJ2-2 | TRBV2 | TRBD1 | TGTGCCAGCAGTGGGGACAGGGGAACCGGGGAGCTGTTTTTT | CASSGDRGTGELFF
NA | TRBJ2-7 | TRBV5-1 | NA | TGCGCCAGCAGCTTGGCCGGCAGGGGACTCTCCTACGAGCAGTACTTC | CASSLAGRGLSYEQYF
NA | TRBJ1-2 | TRBV5-1 | NA | TGCGCCAGCAGCCCCTGGAGCTGGCCTAACTATGGCTACACCTTC | CASSPWSWPNYGYTF
few | TRBJ1-5 | TRBV10-1 | NA | TGCGCCAGCAGTGGACAGGGCAATCAGCCCCAGCATTTT | CASSGQGNQPQHF
NA | TRBJ2-2 | TRBV28 | TRBD1 | TGTGCCAGCAGTAGGACAGGGGGCGTCACCGGGGAGCTGTTTTTT | CASSRTGGVTGELFF
NA | TRBJ2-1 | TRBV15 | TRBD2 | TGTGCCACCAGCAGAGATGTGCGGGGGTACAATGAGCAGTTCTTC | CATSRDVRGYNEQFF
NA | TRBJ1-1 | TRBV29-1 | TRBD1 | TGCAGCGCTTCCGGGACAGGGGGCTCCTTTGAAGCTTTCTTT | CSASGTGGSFEAFF
NA | TRBJ2-3 | TRBV7-8 | TRBD2 | TGTGCCAGCAGCTTGGAAAGCGGGAGGGGTACAGATACGCAGTATTTT | CASSLESGRGTDTQYF
NA | TRBJ2-1 | TRBV7-2 | NA | TGTGCCAGCAGCTTAGGGTGGGGGGATGAGCAGTTCTTC | CASSLGWGDEQFF
NA | TRBJ2-2 | TRBV9 | NA | TGTGCCAGCAGCGTAGAAAGCACCGGGGAGCTGTTTTTT | CASSVESTGELFF
NA | TRBJ1-2 | TRBV5-1 | TRBD1 | TGCGCCAGCAGCTTTATAAGGGCAGGGGGTGAAGGCTACACCTTC | CASSFIRAGGEGYTF
NA | TRBJ1-2 | TRBV6-5 | NA | TGTGCCAGCAGTCCCCCGGGGCTGACATATGGCTACACCTTC | CASSPPGLTYGYTF
NA | TRBJ2-3 | TRBV27 | NA | TGTGCCAGCAGCCCGATCCCAAATGCAGATACGCAGTATTTT | CASSPIPNADTQYF
NA | TRBJ2-3 | TRBV10-3 | TRBD2 | TGTGCCATCAGTGAGTCGACGGCTAGCGGGCTCACAGATACGCAGTATTTT | CAISESTASGLTDTQYF
NA | TRBJ2-1 | TRBV7-9 | TRBD1 | TGTGCCAGCAGCTTGCCTTCCGAGGACAGGGGCAATGAGCAGTTCTTC | CASSLPSEDRGNEQFF
NA | TRBJ2-7 | TRBV7-9 | NA | TGTGCCAGCAGCTTACAGGGCTGGGAGCAGTACTTC | CASSLQGWEQYF
NA | TRBJ1-1 | TRBV19 | NA | TGTGCCAGTAGTGGCGGGACATCGTACTTCAAGAACACTGAAGCTTTCTTT | CASSGGTSYFKNTEAFF
NA | TRBJ2-5 | TRBV27 | NA | TGTGCCAGCAGCCCCAACCGGGGACGCCCTCCGCCTGAGACCCAGTACTTC | CASSPNRGRPPPETQYF
NA | TRBJ1-2 | TRBV6-1 | NA | TGTGCCAGCAGTGAAGCGCCGGGGAGCTTCTATGGCTACACCTTC | CASSEAPGSFYGYTF
NA | TRBJ2-1 | TRBV10-3 | TRBD2 | TGTGCCATCCGGACTAGCGGGGGGGCGAATGAGCAGTTCTTC | CAIRTSGGANEQFF
NA | TRBJ2-3 | TRBV29-1 | TRBD2 | TGCAGCGTTGGGGAGGGGAGTGGAGATACGCAGTATTTT | CSVGEGSGDTQYF
NA | TRBJ1-5 | TRBV19 | TRBD1 | TGTGCCAGTAGTCCACAGGGGCGAAGGGCCCAGCATTTT | CASSPQGRRAQHF
NA | TRBJ1-2 | TRBV6-6 | NA | TGTGCCAGCAGTGCAATAGGGGACTATGGCTACACCTTC | CASSAIGDYGYTF
once | TRBJ1-2 | TRBV7-2 | NA | TGTGCCAGCAGCCCCATGACAAACTATGGCTACACCTTC | CASSPMTNYGYTF
NA | TRBJ2-2 | TRBV19 | NA | TGTGCCAGTAGTATAGAGGGACTCTACACCGGGGAGCTGTTTTTT | CASSIEGLYTGELFF
NA | TRBJ1-1 | TRBV29-1 | TRBD1 | TGCAGCGTTGTGAGACAGGGGATAAACACTGAAGCTTTCTTT | CSVVRQGINTEAFF
NA | TRBJ1-1 | TRBV19 | TRBD1 | TGTGCCAGTAGTACGGGAAGGGACAGGGGGCGGCGGGCTTTCTTT | CASSTGRDRGRRAFF